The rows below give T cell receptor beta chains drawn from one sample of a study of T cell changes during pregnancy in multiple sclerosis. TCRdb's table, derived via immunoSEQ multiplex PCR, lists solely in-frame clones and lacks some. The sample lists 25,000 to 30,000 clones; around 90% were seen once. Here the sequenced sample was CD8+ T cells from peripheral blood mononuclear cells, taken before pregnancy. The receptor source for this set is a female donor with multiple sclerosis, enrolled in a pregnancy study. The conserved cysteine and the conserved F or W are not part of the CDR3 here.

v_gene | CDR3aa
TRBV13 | ASSLGQGNTIY
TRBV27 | ASGYPGQTNYGYT
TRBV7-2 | ASSFEGHSLNEKLF
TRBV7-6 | ASSPPTGYDAGYT
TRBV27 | ASSGTGAYEQY
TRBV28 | ASSLQQSNQPQH
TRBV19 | ASSMGIGQLNTEAF
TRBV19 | ASSIALGQGVYEQY
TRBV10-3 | AISGRTASNYGYT
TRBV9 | ASSPRQTTYTGELF
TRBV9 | ASSVVSGGADTQY
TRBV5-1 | ASSLADWQGIVEQF
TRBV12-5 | ASGLPGQGSYEQY
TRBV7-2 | ASSLSRVEDEKLF
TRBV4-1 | ASSQYSGPDNSPLH
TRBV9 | ASSVEAGTSTDTQY
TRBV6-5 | ASTNYLGSSYEQY
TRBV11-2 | ASSFRQGFTGELF
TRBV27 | ASIAGLAGVGEQF
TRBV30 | ARIGGANEQF